The clone carrying this TCR beta chain was counted once. Its antigen is as yet unknown. Trimming cost V 8 bases and J 0 bases, with 11 bases left between them. This CDR3 spans 13 amino acids. The germline V gene encodes CDR1 SGHTA and CDR2 FQGNSA. Profiled with immunoSEQ multiplex PCR; TCRdb holds only in-frame clones, not every one. The table includes approximately 1.5 million clones, 95% to 99% detected once. These data originate in a study of shared clonotypes between healthy human individuals. Across the whole study: Researchers assigned three CD4 naive, three CD4 memory, two CD8 naive and one CD8 memory plate to each donor. Study findings and constraints: Clonotype sharing among donors was thought likely to change with sequencing depth.

The chain links TRBV7-2 to TRBJ2-7; unclear D gene. The clonotype was recovered from a man aged 30 to 45 in good health. The sequenced sample was naive CD4+ T cells sorted from blood. Subset of the sample: CD45RA+ positively selected. For the CDR3, the DNA is TGTGCCAGCGGCACGCATTACTCCTACGAGCAGTACTTC. The encoded protein is CASGTHYSYEQYF.